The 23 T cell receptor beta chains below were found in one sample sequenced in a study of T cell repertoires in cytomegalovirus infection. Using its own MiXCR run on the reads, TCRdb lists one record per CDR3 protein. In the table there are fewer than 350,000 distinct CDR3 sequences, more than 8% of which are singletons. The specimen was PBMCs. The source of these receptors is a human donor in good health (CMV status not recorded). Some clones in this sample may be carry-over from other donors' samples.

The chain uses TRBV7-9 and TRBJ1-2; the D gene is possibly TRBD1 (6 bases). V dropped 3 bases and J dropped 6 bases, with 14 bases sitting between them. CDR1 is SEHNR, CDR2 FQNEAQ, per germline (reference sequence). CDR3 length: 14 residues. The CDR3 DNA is TGTGCCAGCAGCTTGTTGGGGGCGGAAAATGGCTACACCTTC. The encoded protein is CASSLLGAENGYTF.

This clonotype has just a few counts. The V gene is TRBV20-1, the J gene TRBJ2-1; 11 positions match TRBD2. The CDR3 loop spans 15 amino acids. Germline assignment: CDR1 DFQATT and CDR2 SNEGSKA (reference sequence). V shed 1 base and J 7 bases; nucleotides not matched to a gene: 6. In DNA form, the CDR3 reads TGCAGTGCTAGAGTAAGACTAGCGGGAACAAATGAGCAGTTCTTC. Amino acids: CSARVRLAGTNEQFF.

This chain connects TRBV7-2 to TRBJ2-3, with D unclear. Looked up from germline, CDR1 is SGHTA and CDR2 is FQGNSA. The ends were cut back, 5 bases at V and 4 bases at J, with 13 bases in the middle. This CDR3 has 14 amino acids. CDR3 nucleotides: TGTGCCAGCAGCCCCGAATGGGTGTCAGATACGCAGTATTTT. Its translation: CASSPEWVSDTQYF.

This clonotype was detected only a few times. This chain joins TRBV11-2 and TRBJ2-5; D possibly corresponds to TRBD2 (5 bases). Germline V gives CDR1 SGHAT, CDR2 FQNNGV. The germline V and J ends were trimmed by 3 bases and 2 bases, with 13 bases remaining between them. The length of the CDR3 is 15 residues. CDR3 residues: CASSLGVLGQETQYF. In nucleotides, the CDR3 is TGTGCCAGCAGCTTGGGAGTATTGGGACAAGAGACCCAGTACTTC.

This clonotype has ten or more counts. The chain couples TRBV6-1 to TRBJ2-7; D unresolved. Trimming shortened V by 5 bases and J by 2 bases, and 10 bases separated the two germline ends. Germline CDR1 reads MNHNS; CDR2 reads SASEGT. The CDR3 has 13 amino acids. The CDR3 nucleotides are TGTGCCAGCAGTAACACTGCGCCCTACGAGCAGTACTTC. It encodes CASSNTAPYEQYF.

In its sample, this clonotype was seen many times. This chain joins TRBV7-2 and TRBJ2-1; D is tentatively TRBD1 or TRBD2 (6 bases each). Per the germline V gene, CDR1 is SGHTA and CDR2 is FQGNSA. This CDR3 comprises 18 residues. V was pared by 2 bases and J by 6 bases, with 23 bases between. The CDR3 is CASSLPSGGASRLNEQFF. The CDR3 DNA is TGTGCCAGCAGCTTACCATCCGGGGGCGCCTCCAGACTCAATGAGCAGTTCTTC. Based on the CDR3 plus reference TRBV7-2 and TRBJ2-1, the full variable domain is GAGVSQSPSNKVTEKGKDVELRCDPISGHTALYWYRQSLGQGLEFLIYFQGNSAPDKSGLPSDRFSAERTGGSVSTLTIQRTQQEDSAVYLCASSLPSGGASRLNEQFFGPGTRLTVL.

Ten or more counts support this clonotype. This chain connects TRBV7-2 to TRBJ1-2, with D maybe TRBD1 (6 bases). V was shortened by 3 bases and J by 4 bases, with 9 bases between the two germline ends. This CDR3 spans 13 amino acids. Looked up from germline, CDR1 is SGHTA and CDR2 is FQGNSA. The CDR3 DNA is TGTGCCAGCAGCTTCAAGGGGGTCTATGGCTACACCTTC. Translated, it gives CASSFKGVYGYTF.

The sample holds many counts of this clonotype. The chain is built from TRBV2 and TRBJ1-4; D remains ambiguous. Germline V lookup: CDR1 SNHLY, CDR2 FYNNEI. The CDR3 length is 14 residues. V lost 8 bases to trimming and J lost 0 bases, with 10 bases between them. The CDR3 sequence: CASRVEATNEKLFF. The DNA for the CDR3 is TGTGCCAGCCGGGTGGAGGCAACTAATGAAAAACTGTTTTTT.

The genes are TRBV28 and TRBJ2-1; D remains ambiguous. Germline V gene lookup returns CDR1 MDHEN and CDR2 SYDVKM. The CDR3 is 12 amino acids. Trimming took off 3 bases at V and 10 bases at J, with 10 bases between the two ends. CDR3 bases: TGTGCCAGCAGTTTGAGAGCGAGGGAGCAGTTCTTC. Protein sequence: CASSLRAREQFF.

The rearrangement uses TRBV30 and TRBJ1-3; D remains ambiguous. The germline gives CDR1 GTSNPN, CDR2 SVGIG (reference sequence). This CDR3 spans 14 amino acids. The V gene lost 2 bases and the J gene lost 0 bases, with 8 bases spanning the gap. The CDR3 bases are TGTGCCTGGAGTCGTACTAACTCTGGAAACACCATATATTTT. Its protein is CAWSRTNSGNTIYF.

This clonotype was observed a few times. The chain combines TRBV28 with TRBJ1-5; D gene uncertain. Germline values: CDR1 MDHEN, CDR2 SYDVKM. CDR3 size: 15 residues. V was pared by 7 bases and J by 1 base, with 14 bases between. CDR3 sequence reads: CASTLGLRSNQPQHF. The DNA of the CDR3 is TGTGCCAGCACCTTAGGGTTAAGGAGCAATCAGCCCCAGCATTTT.

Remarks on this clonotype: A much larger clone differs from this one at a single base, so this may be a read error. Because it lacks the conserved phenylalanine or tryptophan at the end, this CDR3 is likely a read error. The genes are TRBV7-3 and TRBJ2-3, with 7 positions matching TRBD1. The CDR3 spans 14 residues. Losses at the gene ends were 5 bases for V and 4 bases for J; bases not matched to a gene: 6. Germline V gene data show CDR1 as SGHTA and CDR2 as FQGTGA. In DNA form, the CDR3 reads TGTGCCAGCAGCCGCGACAGGGAAGCAGATACGCAGTATTAT. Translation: CASSRDREADTQYY.

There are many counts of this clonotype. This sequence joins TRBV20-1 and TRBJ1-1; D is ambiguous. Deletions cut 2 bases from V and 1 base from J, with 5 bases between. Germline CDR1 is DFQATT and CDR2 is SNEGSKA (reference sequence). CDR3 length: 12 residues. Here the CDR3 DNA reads TGCAGTGCTAGATATGGGAACACTGAAGCTTTCTTT. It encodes CSARYGNTEAFF.

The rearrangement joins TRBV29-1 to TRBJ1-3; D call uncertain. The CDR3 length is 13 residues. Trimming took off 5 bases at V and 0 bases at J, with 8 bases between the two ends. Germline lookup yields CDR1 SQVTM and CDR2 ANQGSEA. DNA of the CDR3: TGCAGCGTTCAGAAAAACTCTGGAAACACCATATATTTT. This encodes CSVQKNSGNTIYF.

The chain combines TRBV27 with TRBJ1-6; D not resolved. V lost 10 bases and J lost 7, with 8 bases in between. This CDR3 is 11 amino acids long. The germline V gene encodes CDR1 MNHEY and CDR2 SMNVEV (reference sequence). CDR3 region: CANSKNSPLHF. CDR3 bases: TGTGCCAACTCGAAGAATTCACCCCTCCACTTT.

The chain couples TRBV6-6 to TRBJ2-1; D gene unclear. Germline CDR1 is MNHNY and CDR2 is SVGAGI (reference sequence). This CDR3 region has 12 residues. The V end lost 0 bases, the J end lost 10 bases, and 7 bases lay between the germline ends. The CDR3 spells CASSYSTGEQFF. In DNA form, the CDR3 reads TGTGCCAGCAGTTACTCGACTGGGGAGCAGTTCTTC.

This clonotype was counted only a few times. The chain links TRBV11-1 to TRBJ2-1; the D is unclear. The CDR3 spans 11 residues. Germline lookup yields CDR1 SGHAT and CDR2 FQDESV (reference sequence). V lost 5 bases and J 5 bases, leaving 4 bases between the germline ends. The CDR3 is CASSGDNEQFF. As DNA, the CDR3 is TGTGCCAGCAGCGGGGACAATGAGCAGTTCTTC.

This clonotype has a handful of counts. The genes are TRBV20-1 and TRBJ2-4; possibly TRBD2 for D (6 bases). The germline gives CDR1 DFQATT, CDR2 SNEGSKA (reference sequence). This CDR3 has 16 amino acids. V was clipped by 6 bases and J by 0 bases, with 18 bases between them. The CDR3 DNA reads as TGCAGTGCCCAGAGGGGTAGCGGACTAGCCAAAAACATTCAGTACTTC. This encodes CSAQRGSGLAKNIQYF.

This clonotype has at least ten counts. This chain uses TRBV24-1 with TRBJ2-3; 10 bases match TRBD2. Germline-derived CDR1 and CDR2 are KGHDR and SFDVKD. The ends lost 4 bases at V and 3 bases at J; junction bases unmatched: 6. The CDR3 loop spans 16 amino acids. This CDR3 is CATSDLSGRTTDTQYF. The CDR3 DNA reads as TGTGCCACCAGTGACCTTAGCGGGAGGACGACAGATACGCAGTATTTT.

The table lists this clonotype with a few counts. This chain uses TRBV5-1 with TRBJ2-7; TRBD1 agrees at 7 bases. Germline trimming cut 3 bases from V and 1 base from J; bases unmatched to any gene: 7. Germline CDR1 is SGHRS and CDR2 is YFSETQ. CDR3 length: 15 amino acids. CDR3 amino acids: CASSSTGQISYEQYF. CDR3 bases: TGCGCCAGCAGCTCCACGGGACAGATTTCCTACGAGCAGTACTTC.

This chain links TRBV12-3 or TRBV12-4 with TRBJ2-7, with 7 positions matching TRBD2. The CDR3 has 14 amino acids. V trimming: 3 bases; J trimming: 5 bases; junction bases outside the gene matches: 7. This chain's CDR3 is CASSLGGRADEQYF. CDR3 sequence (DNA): TGTGCCAGCAGTTTGGGAGGGAGGGCCGACGAGCAGTACTTC.

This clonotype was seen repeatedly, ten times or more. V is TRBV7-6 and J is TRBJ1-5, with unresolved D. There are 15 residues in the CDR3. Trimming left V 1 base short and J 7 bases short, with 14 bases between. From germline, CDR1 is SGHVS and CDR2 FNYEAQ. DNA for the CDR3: TGTGCCAGCAGCTTAGGGGCGTCAAATATCCAGCCCCAGCATTTT. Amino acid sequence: CASSLGASNIQPQHF.

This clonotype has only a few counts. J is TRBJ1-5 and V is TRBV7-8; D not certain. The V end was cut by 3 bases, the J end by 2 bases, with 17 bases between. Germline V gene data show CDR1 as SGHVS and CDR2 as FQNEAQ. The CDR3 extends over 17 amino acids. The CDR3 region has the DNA TGTGCCAGCAGCTTGTACCCCCGCGGGGATGGCAATCAGCCCCAGCATTTT. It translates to CASSLYPRGDGNQPQHF. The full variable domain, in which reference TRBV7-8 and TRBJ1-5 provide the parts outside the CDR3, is GAGVSQSPRYKVAKRGQDVALRCDPISGHVSLFWYQQALGQGPEFLTYFQNEAQLDKSGLPSDRFFAERPEGSVSTLKIQRTQQEDSAVYLCASSLYPRGDGNQPQHFGDGTRLSIL.